Detailed here is one TCR beta chain. These data are taken from a study of blood T cell repertoires in COVID-19. The overall study: Both acute and convalescent COVID-19 samples were obtained from the United States, Italy and Spain. The analysed material was cDNA or gDNA that came from T cells, B-cell-depleted T cells, or PBMCs.

Participants came from fewer than 25 US areas, aged about 18 to 100 years. The authors' processing: Nucleated cell number was recorded as an estimate derived from reference gene primer amplification. Only in-frame clones appear in the TCRdb table, and some are missing; sequencing was by immunoSEQ multiplex PCR. V, J and clone size are taken as reported in that table, and D and trimming were inferred from the DNA itself. The sample consists of roughly 430,000 clones, about 88% of them appearing once. Trimming removed 7 bases from V and 3 bases from J, with 12 bases in between. CDR1 SGHRS and CDR2 YFSETQ come from the germline V gene. The CDR3 runs to 13 residues.

The chain is built from TRBV5-1 and TRBJ2-3; D not resolved. This receptor was obtained from a woman aged 18-35 years who had been exposed to COVID-19. Source material: PBMCs or T cells enriched from blood (not recorded which). CDR3 nucleotide sequence: TGCGCCAGCTGGTTAGCAAATACAGATACGCAGTATTTT. Amino acid sequence: CASWLANTDTQYF.